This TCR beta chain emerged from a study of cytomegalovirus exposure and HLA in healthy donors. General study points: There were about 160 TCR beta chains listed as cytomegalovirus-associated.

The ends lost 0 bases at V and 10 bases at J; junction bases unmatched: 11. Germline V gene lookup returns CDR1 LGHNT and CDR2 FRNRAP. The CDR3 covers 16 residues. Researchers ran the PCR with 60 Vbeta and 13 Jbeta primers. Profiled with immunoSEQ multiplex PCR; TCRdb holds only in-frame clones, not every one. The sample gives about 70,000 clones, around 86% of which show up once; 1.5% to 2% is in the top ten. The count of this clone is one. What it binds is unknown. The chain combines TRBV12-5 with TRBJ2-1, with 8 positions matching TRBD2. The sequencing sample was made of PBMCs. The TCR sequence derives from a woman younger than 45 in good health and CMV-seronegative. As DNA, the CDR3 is TGTGCTAGTGGTTTGGTATTAACTGCGGGAGGCGAAGAGCAGTTCTTC. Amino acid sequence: CASGLVLTAGGEEQFF.